This section outlines one T cell receptor (beta chain) sequence together with its context. Its antigen is undetermined. V dropped 2 bases and J dropped 2; count of bases not matched to a gene: 3. CDR1 MNHNY and CDR2 SVGAGI come from the germline V gene (reference sequence). The CDR3 is 14 amino acids. Roughly 0.45 to 1 ug RNA was reverse transcribed with random hexamers. A single record per CDR3 protein comes from TCRdb applying MiXCR to the immunoSEQ multiplex PCR reads. This sample has approximately 180,000 distinct CDR3 sequences, with approximately 95% found just once. This entry belongs to a study of CD8 T cells in Susac syndrome. Study results and caveats: A relatively small number of individuals underwent TCR sequencing and HLA analysis.

The TCR originated in a human donor with multiple sclerosis. Sequencing was performed on CD4+ T cells from PBMCs. The V call is TRBV6-6, the J call TRBJ2-7; TRBD1 matches at 7 bases. The CDR3 reads CASSYMGQTYEQYF. CDR3 coding DNA: TGTGCCAGCAGTTACATGGGACAGACCTACGAGCAGTACTTC.